This note documents a single TCR beta chain sequence. The data were produced by immunoSEQ multiplex PCR, yet TCRdb's version contains in-frame clones alone and is incomplete. The top ten hold approximately 1% of the sample, which has about 350,000 clones, about 90% seen once. Per germline, CDR1 ENHRY and CDR2 SYGVKD. Germline trimming cut 4 bases from V and 6 bases from J; bases unmatched to any gene: 5. This CDR3 has 15 residues. Recruits, aged roughly 18 to 95 years, lived in 25 or so US areas. Participant-given clinical history determined each cohort assignment. Among Cohort 3 donors, those recovered had two negative PCRs, clearance, or symptom resolution. This entry belongs to a study of blood T cell repertoires in COVID-19. Study in general: Some COVID-19 samples were acute and others convalescent; all came from the United States, Italy and Spain.

The V gene is TRBV10-3, the J gene TRBJ2-2; TRBD1 agrees at 10 bases. Source material: PBMCs or T cells enriched from blood (not recorded which). This receptor was taken from a woman aged 25 to 39 who had recovered from COVID-19. CDR3 residues: CAISGQGAGSGELFF. CDR3 sequence (DNA): TGTGCCATCAGTGGACAGGGGGCGGGTTCCGGGGAGCTGTTTTTT.